One sample yielded the 31 T cell receptor beta chains listed below, sequenced in a study of T cells in localized non-small cell lung cancer. TCRdb keeps only in-frame clones here, not all; method: immunoSEQ multiplex PCR. In the table there are under 150,000 clones, roughly nine tenths of which are singletons. The sample consisted of peripheral blood, taken before any cancer treatment. Receptors were obtained from a female donor older than 55 with stage I lung adenocarcinoma.

CDR3 nucleotides: TGTGCCACCAGCACCTTCCGGATGGATGGCTACACCTTC. Protein sequence: CATSTFRMDGYTF. The chain couples TRBV15 to TRBJ1-2; D uncertain. With 4 bases removed from V and 6 bases from J, the gap between germline ends came to 12 bases. CDR1 is LNHNV, CDR2 YYDKDF, per germline (reference sequence). This CDR3 contains 13 residues.

The chain links TRBV5-1 to TRBJ2-5; 8 bases line up with TRBD1. Trimming removed 4 bases from V and 4 bases from J; junction bases left unmatched: 9. The CDR3 consists of 15 residues. Germline assignment: CDR1 SGHRS and CDR2 YFSETQ. CDR3 amino acids: CASSPGDRNPETQYF. The CDR3 DNA reads as TGCGCCAGCAGCCCGGGGGACAGGAACCCAGAGACCCAGTACTTC.

The chain employs TRBV6-6 and TRBJ2-2; possibly TRBD2 for D (6 bases). Germline CDR1 reads MNHNY; CDR2 reads SVGAGI (reference sequence). The CDR3 runs to 15 residues. The DNA for the CDR3 is TGTGCAGCAACATGGGGGGAGTCGTTCACCGGGGAGCTGTTTTTT. Translating it yields CAATWGESFTGELFF.

The chain is built from TRBV6-5 and TRBJ2-7, with a possible D match to TRBD1 (7 bases). The germline gives CDR1 MNHEY, CDR2 SVGAGI. This CDR3 has 14 residues. V dropped 7 bases and J dropped 2 bases, with 15 bases sitting between them. CDR3 DNA sequence: TGTGCCAGCAAGGAGGGGGCTGGCACCTACGAGCAGTACTTC. This gives the protein CASKEGAGTYEQYF.

This chain links TRBV7-9 with TRBJ2-5, with TRBD2 matching 10 bases. The CDR3 has 16 residues. Germline CDR1 is SEHNR and CDR2 is FQNEAQ (reference sequence). V lost 3 bases and J lost 2; bases outside the gene matches: 6. Here the CDR3 DNA reads TGTGCCAGCAGCTTCCGGACTAGCGGTCTACAAGAGACCCAGTACTTC. It encodes CASSFRTSGLQETQYF.

The chain employs TRBV12-5 and TRBJ1-1; a weak D match, TRBD1 (5 bases). Trimming stripped 0 bases from V and 1 base from J, with 9 bases between. The CDR3 loop spans 15 amino acids. Germline loops: CDR1 LGHNT, CDR2 FRNRAP. CDR3 DNA: TGTGCTAGTGGTTTGGTACTTGGGGGGAACACTGAAGCTTTCTTT. Translating gives CASGLVLGGNTEAFF.

The J gene is TRBJ1-4, the V gene TRBV19; 8 bases match TRBD1. The J segment lost 4 bases and the V segment lost 6 bases, leaving 13 bases of the junction unmatched. Germline CDR1 and CDR2: LNHDA and SQIVND (reference sequence). This CDR3 spans 17 amino acids. This CDR3 reads CASSATGATPLNEKLFF. The DNA for the CDR3 is TGTGCCAGTAGCGCGACAGGGGCGACCCCTCTTAATGAAAAACTGTTTTTT.

This clone occurred once. V usage is TRBV6-1 and J usage is TRBJ1-4; 8 bases are a match to TRBD1. Germline loops: CDR1 MNHNS, CDR2 SASEGT. The V segment lost 0 bases and the J segment 8 bases; nucleotides outside the gene matches: 5. CDR3 length: 15 amino acids. CDR3 protein: CASSEARTGKEKLFF. CDR3 nucleotides: TGTGCCAGCAGTGAAGCTCGGACAGGGAAGGAAAAACTGTTTTTT.

The chain joins TRBV29-1 to TRBJ2-5, with 7 bases aligning to TRBD1. J lost 2 bases, V lost 6 bases, and 6 bases had no gene match. CDR3 length: 13 residues. Germline V gene data show CDR1 as SQVTM and CDR2 as ANQGSEA. This CDR3 reads CSVGSGQQETQYF. CDR3 in DNA: TGCAGCGTCGGGTCGGGACAGCAAGAGACCCAGTACTTC.

V and J are TRBV10-3 and TRBJ2-2; D gene uncertain. V was shortened by 11 bases and J by 5 bases, with 9 bases between the two germline ends. Germline V gene lookup returns CDR1 ENHRY and CDR2 SYGVKD. The CDR3 consists of 11 residues. The CDR3 sequence: CAAKGTGELFF. In DNA form, the CDR3 reads TGTGCCGCTAAAGGAACCGGGGAGCTGTTTTTT.

This chain uses TRBV28 with TRBJ1-2; D is possibly TRBD1 (5 bases). V gave up 6 bases and J gave up 7 bases, with 12 bases separating them. Germline V gives CDR1 MDHEN, CDR2 SYDVKM. This CDR3 contains 12 residues. CDR3 loop: CASRNSGLGYTF. In DNA, the CDR3 is TGTGCCAGCAGGAACTCGGGACTTGGCTACACCTTC.

V and J are TRBV9 and TRBJ2-7; tentative D call: TRBD2 (7 bases). The CDR3 totals 15 residues. The ends were cut back, 4 bases at V and 5 bases at J, with 19 bases in the middle. Germline V gene data show CDR1 as SGDLS and CDR2 as YYNGEE. CDR3 sequence reads: CASSPWGLAVDEQYF. The CDR3 region has the DNA TGTGCCAGCAGCCCTTGGGGGCTAGCGGTTGACGAGCAGTACTTC.

This chain joins TRBV10-2 and TRBJ1-2; D unclear. CDR1 and CDR2 (germline): WSHSY, SAAADI. CDR3 length: 13 residues. V lost 2 bases and J lost 0, with 4 bases in between. In DNA, the CDR3 is TGCGCCAGCAGTGAGACTTCTAACTATGGCTACACCTTC. Its translation: CASSETSNYGYTF.

The rearrangement joins TRBV14 to TRBJ2-3; no firm D call. This CDR3 is 13 amino acids long. The germline gives CDR1 SGHDN, CDR2 FVKESK. V lost 3 bases, J lost 2 bases, and 6 bases lay in between. CDR3 amino acids: CASSQLNTDTQYF. The CDR3 DNA reads as TGTGCCAGCAGCCAGTTAAACACAGATACGCAGTATTTT.

The CDR3: CASRELRGRGYTF. The CDR3 DNA is TGCGCCAGCAGAGAACTCAGGGGGCGAGGCTACACCTTC. The V and J genes are TRBV5-1 and TRBJ1-2; 8 bases agree with TRBD1. CDR1 and CDR2 (germline): SGHRS, YFSETQ. The junction had 8 bases not matched to a gene; V was cut back by 5 bases and J by 8 bases. This CDR3 has 13 amino acids.

The rearrangement links TRBV9 to TRBJ2-3, with a weak D call TRBD2 (6 bases). With 4 bases removed from V and 2 bases from J, the gap between germline ends came to 14 bases. CDR3 size: 15 residues. Germline V gives CDR1 SGDLS, CDR2 YYNGEE. CDR3 bases: TGTGCCAGCAGCCTTCCCGGAGGGCCCACAGATACGCAGTATTTT. Translation: CASSLPGGPTDTQYF.

This chain uses TRBV6-5 with TRBJ2-7; D remains ambiguous. CDR3 length equals 15 residues. Trimming shortened V by 5 bases and J by 2 bases, and 16 bases separated the two germline ends. CDR1 and CDR2 from the germline V gene are MNHEY and SVGAGI. The CDR3 DNA follows: TGTGCCAGCAGTCCTGTGGTCCCGGTCACCTACGAGCAGTACTTC. Protein sequence: CASSPVVPVTYEQYF.

The chain combines TRBV19 with TRBJ2-3; 9 nucleotides line up with TRBD2. The germline V gene has CDR1 LNHDA and CDR2 SQIVND (reference sequence). V was clipped by 6 bases and J by 1 base; unmatched bases: 11. The CDR3 covers 17 residues. CDR3 protein: CASRWREGIQRTDTQYF. The DNA of the CDR3 is TGTGCCAGTAGGTGGCGGGAGGGCATCCAGCGCACAGATACGCAGTATTTT.

This rearrangement joins TRBV28 to TRBJ2-6; 9 nucleotides agree with TRBD1. V was clipped by 6 bases and J by 4 bases; unmatched bases: 4. The CDR3 covers 15 residues. Germline V gives CDR1 MDHEN, CDR2 SYDVKM. CDR3 amino acids: CASRQGAIGANVLTF. The CDR3 DNA reads TGTGCCAGCAGACAGGGGGCGATCGGGGCCAACGTCCTGACTTTC.

This chain connects TRBV6-1 to TRBJ1-5, with a tentative D call TRBD1 (5 bases). The CDR3 is made up of 15 amino acids. V was trimmed by 1 base and J by 4 bases, leaving 11 bases between them. Germline V gene sequence: CDR1 MNHNS, CDR2 SASEGT. The CDR3 sequence: CASSEGTKTNQPQHF. DNA of the CDR3: TGTGCCAGCAGTGAAGGGACAAAAACTAATCAGCCCCAGCATTTT.

This clone was picked up a small number of times. The chain is built from TRBV7-2 and TRBJ2-1, with 9 bases fitting TRBD2. The CDR3 is 13 residues long. CDR1 is SGHTA, CDR2 FQGNSA, per germline. V shed 8 bases and J 6 bases; nucleotides not matched to a gene: 5. CDR3: CASAGGPVNEQFF. The CDR3 DNA reads as TGTGCCAGCGCGGGAGGGCCGGTCAATGAGCAGTTCTTC.

In this sample, this clone turned up once. This sequence joins TRBV6-1 and TRBJ2-5; D call uncertain. The CDR3 length is 15 residues. Trimming pared 6 bases from V and 1 base from J, leaving 15 bases between. Germline V gene sequence: CDR1 MNHNS, CDR2 SASEGT. The CDR3 DNA is TGTGCCAGCAGCCCAAATAGGGAATTCCAAGAGACCCAGTACTTC. Its protein product is CASSPNREFQETQYF.

This clone has a handful of counts. The rearrangement joins TRBV2 to TRBJ1-2; D is possibly TRBD1 (5 bases). This CDR3 is 14 amino acids long. Germline V lookup: CDR1 SNHLY, CDR2 FYNNEI. V was cut by 7 bases and J by 2 bases, with 14 bases left in between. DNA of the CDR3: TGTGCCAGCATTCAGCAACAGGCGAACTATGGCTACACCTTC. Residues: CASIQQQANYGYTF.

V usage is TRBV18 and J usage is TRBJ2-7; 11 positions match TRBD2. V dropped 6 bases and J dropped 5; count of bases not matched to a gene: 9. Per the germline V gene, CDR1 is KGHSH and CDR2 is LQKENI. This CDR3 has 15 residues. CDR3 nucleotide sequence: TGTGCCAGCTCGCCGCTAGCGGGAGGAAGCGACGAGCAGTACTTC. Amino acid sequence: CASSPLAGGSDEQYF.

This clone showed up just a few times. The genes are TRBV11-2 and TRBJ1-2; D uncertain. CDR1 and CDR2 from the germline V gene are SGHAT and FQNNGV. The V end was cut by 4 bases, the J end by 9 bases, with 27 bases between. The CDR3 has 17 amino acids. The CDR3, as DNA: TGTGCCAGCAGCTCCCTCCGGGCTCCTAGAGACCTAAGGAGCTACACCTTC. This gives the protein CASSSLRAPRDLRSYTF.

The chain uses TRBV6-1 and TRBJ2-7; 11 nucleotides agree with TRBD2. Unmatched junction bases numbered 3, after V lost 6 bases and J lost 2 bases. Germline values: CDR1 MNHNS, CDR2 SASEGT. The CDR3 sequence is 14 residues long. CDR3 in amino acids: CASSATSGAYEQYF. CDR3 DNA sequence: TGTGCCAGCAGCGCGACTAGCGGGGCCTACGAGCAGTACTTC.

The rearrangement links TRBV27 to TRBJ2-1; 14 nucleotides match TRBD2. With 0 bases clipped from V and 10 bases from J, the junction kept 5 bases outside the gene matches. The CDR3 length is 16 residues. CDR1 is MNHEY, CDR2 SMNVEV, per germline (reference sequence). CDR3 residues: CASSLSGTSGREEQFF. The DNA of the CDR3 is TGTGCCAGCAGTTTATCCGGGACTAGCGGGAGAGAAGAGCAGTTCTTC.

The rearrangement joins TRBV27 to TRBJ1-2, with 7 bases aligning to TRBD1. Germline values: CDR1 MNHEY, CDR2 SMNVEV (reference sequence). The CDR3 has 15 residues. The trim removed 2 bases at V and 4 bases at J, leaving 7 bases unmatched. CDR3 coding DNA: TGTGCCAGCAGTTTAATTCGGGACAGCGTCTATGGCTACACCTTC. This sequence encodes CASSLIRDSVYGYTF.

The rearrangement uses TRBV11-3 and TRBJ2-1; D ambiguous. Trimming stripped 2 bases from V and 5 bases from J, with 7 bases between. The CDR3 runs 13 residues. Germline V gene sequence: CDR1 SGHNT, CDR2 YENEEA. The CDR3 DNA is TGTGCCAGCAGCTTATTCCCGGACAATGAGCAGTTCTTC. As protein: CASSLFPDNEQFF.

The chain joins TRBV5-1 to TRBJ2-5; TRBD2 might be the D (6 bases). The DNA end lines up better with TRBJ2-7; the J call may be wrong. The germline CDR1 and CDR2 sequences are SGHRS and YFSETQ. This CDR3 has 16 residues. CDR3 in DNA: TGCGCCAGCAGCTTGGTGATGCGGGGCGGGATCTACGAGCAGTACTTC. Translating gives CASSLVMRGGIYEQYF.

The chain links TRBV7-3 to TRBJ2-1; maybe TRBD2 (6 bases). Germline V lookup: CDR1 SGHTA, CDR2 FQGTGA. V lost 5 bases to trimming and J lost 6 bases, with 14 bases between them. The CDR3 extends over 14 amino acids. CDR3 residues: CASSPIAGSNEQFF. The DNA of the CDR3 is TGTGCCAGCAGCCCAATAGCCGGGAGCAATGAGCAGTTCTTC.